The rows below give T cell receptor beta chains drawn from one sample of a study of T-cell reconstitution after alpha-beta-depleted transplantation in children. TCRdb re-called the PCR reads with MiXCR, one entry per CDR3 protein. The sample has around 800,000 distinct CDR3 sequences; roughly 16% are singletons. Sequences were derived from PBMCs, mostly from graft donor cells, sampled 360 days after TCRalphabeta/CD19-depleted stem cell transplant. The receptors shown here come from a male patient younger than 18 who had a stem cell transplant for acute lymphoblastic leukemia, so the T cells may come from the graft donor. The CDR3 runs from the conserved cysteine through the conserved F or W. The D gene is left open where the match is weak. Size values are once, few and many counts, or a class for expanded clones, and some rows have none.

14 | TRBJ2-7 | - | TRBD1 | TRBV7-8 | CASRNSGTGVVQYF | TGTGCCAGCAGAAACTCCGGGACAGGGGTTGTGCAGTACTTC
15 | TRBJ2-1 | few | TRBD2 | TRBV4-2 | CASSQVSGGEDEQFF | TGTGCCAGCAGCCAAGTCAGCGGGGGGGAGGATGAGCAGTTCTTC
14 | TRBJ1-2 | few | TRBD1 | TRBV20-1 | CSARGTGERNGYTF | TGCAGTGCTAGAGGGACAGGGGAACGGAATGGCTACACCTTC
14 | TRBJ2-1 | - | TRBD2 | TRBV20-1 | CSAILAGGPNEQFF | TGCAGTGCTATCTTAGCGGGAGGGCCCAATGAGCAGTTCTTC
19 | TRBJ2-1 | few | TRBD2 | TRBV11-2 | CASSQPGTSGFSSYNEQFF | TGTGCCAGCAGCCAGCCCGGGACTAGCGGATTTAGCTCCTACAATGAGCAGTTCTTC
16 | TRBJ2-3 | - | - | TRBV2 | CASRPGAGSSTDTQYF | TGTGCCAGCAGACCGGGAGCAGGTTCCAGCACAGATACGCAGTATTTT
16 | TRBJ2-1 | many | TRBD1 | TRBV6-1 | CASNPATGGAKNEQFF | TGTGCCAGCAACCCTGCGACAGGGGGCGCGAAGAATGAGCAGTTCTTC
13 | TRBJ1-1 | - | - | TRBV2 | CASTEGGNTEAFF | TGTGCCAGCACCGAGGGGGGGAACACTGAAGCTTTCTTT
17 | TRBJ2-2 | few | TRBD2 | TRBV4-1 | CASSLLSGRAGTGELFF | TGCGCCAGCAGCCTCCTGAGCGGGAGGGCCGGCACCGGGGAGCTGTTTTTT
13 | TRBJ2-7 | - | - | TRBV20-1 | CSANIGLQDEQYF | TGCAGTGCTAATATCGGACTACAGGACGAGCAGTACTTC
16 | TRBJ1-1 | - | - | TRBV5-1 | CASSLGEGLMNTEAFF | TGCGCCAGCAGCTTGGGGGAGGGCCTTATGAACACTGAAGCTTTCTTT
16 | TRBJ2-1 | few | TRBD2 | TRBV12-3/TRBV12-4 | CASSIRTSGRNNEQFF | TGTGCCAGCAGCATCAGGACTAGCGGGAGGAACAATGAGCAGTTCTTC
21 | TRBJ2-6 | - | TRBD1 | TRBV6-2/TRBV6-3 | CASSTLGPSGTGNSGANVLTF | TGTGCCAGCAGTACCCTAGGTCCCTCCGGGACAGGGAACTCTGGGGCCAACGTCCTGACTTTC
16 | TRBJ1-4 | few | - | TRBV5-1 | CASSIGQKATNEKLFF | TGCGCCAGCAGCATTGGACAAAAGGCAACTAATGAAAAACTGTTTTTT
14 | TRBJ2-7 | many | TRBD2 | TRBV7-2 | CASSSLAASYEQYF | TGTGCCAGCAGCTCTCTAGCGGCCTCCTACGAGCAGTACTTC
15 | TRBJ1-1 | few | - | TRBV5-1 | CASSLRSSGETEAFF | TGCGCCAGCAGCTTGAGGAGCTCAGGGGAGACTGAAGCTTTCTTT
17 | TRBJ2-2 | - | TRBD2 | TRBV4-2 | CASSQAWAGGPTGELFF | TGTGCCAGCAGCCAAGCCTGGGCGGGAGGGCCGACCGGGGAGCTGTTTTTT
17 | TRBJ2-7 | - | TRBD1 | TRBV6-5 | CASSYSPGQGGAYEQYF | TGTGCCAGCAGTTACTCGCCCGGACAGGGAGGTGCCTACGAGCAGTACTTC
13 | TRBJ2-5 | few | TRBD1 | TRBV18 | CASSAGQGETQYF | TGTGCCAGCTCAGCCGGACAGGGGGAGACCCAGTACTTC
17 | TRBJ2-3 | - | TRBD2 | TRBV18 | CASSPFSGREGQDTQYF | TGTGCCAGCTCACCATTCTCAGGGCGGGAGGGCCAGGATACGCAGTATTTT
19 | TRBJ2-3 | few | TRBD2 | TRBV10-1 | CASSATGSLAEPEGDTQYF | TGCGCCAGCAGCGCAACAGGGTCACTAGCGGAGCCGGAGGGAGATACGCAGTATTTT
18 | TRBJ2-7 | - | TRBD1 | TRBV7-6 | CASSFGSGHRGYVYEQYF | TGTGCCAGCAGCTTTGGGAGCGGCCACAGGGGCTACGTCTACGAGCAGTACTTC
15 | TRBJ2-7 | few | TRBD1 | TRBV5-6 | CASSLLGTGTYEQYF | TGTGCCAGCAGCTTGCTTGGGACAGGCACCTACGAGCAGTACTTC
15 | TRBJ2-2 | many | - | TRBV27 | CASSYMAANTGELFF | TGTGCCAGCAGTTATATGGCCGCGAACACCGGGGAGCTGTTTTTT
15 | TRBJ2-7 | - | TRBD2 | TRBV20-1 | CSARDTDGRAYEQYF | TGCAGTGCTAGAGATACCGACGGGAGGGCCTACGAGCAGTACTTC
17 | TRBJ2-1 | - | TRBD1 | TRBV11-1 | CASRRDRGVGSYNEQFF | TGTGCCAGCAGGCGGGACAGGGGTGTGGGATCCTACAATGAGCAGTTCTTC
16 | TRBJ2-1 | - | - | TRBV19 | CASSLLWLRVGDEQFF | TGTGCCAGTAGCCTCCTGTGGCTCCGCGTTGGCGATGAGCAGTTCTTC
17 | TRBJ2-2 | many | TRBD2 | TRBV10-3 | CAISDVAGGAGGGELFF | TGTGCCATCAGTGACGTAGCGGGAGGAGCCGGCGGCGGGGAGCTGTTTTTT
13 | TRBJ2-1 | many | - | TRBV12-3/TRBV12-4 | CASSLTRDAEQFF | TGTGCCAGCAGTTTAACACGGGATGCTGAGCAGTTCTTC
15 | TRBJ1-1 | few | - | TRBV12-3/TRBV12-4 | CASSVWIRWDTEAFF | TGTGCCAGCAGCGTATGGATCAGGTGGGACACTGAAGCTTTCTTT
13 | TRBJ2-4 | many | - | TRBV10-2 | CASRTMGENIQYF | TGCGCCAGCAGAACAATGGGGGAAAACATTCAGTACTTC
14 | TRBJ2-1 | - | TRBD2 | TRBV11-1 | CASSFRTSEDEQFF | TGTGCCAGCAGCTTCCGGACTAGCGAGGATGAGCAGTTCTTC
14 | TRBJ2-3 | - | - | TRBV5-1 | CASSSGQSTDTQYF | TGCGCCAGCAGCTCCGGCCAGTCCACAGATACGCAGTATTTT
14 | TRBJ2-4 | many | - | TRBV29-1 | CSVRGVAAKNIQYF | TGCAGCGTCCGGGGAGTCGCGGCCAAAAACATTCAGTACTTC
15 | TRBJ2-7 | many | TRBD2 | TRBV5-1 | CASSLEAGGGYEQYF | TGCGCCAGCAGCTTGGAGGCGGGAGGTGGATACGAGCAGTACTTC
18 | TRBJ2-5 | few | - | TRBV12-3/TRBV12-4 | CAICSLLPTGANQETQYF | TGTGCCATCTGTTCTCTTTTACCCACCGGGGCAAACCAAGAGACCCAGTACTTC
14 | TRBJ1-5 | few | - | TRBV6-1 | CASSITGTDQPQHF | TGTGCCAGCAGTATAACGGGGACGGATCAGCCCCAGCATTTT
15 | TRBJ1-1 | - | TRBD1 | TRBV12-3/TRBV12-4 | CASSLNPGQQTEAFF | TGTGCCAGCAGCCTAAACCCGGGACAGCAAACTGAAGCTTTCTTT
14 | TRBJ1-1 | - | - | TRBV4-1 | CASSHLDPSKEAFF | TGCGCCAGCAGCCATCTCGACCCGAGTAAAGAAGCTTTCTTT
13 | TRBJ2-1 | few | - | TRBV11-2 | CASSLDKSGEQFF | TGTGCCAGCAGCTTAGATAAGAGCGGTGAGCAGTTCTTC
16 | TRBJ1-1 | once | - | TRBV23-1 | CASSQPHRELNTEAFF | TGCGCCAGCAGTCAACCCCACAGAGAACTGAACACTGAAGCTTTCTTT
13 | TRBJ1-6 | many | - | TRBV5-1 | CASSLDGNSPLHF | TGCGCCAGCAGCTTGGATGGTAATTCACCCCTCCACTTT
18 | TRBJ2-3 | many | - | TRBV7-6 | CASSLSGTATPPTDTQYF | TGTGCCAGCAGCTTAAGCGGGACAGCCACTCCACCCACAGATACGCAGTATTTT
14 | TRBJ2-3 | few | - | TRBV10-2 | CATVPGTYTDTQYF | TGCGCCACCGTCCCGGGGACCTATACAGATACGCAGTATTTT
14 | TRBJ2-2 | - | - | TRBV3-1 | CASSLRDWTGELFF | TGTGCCAGCAGCTTGCGGGACTGGACCGGGGAGCTGTTTTTT